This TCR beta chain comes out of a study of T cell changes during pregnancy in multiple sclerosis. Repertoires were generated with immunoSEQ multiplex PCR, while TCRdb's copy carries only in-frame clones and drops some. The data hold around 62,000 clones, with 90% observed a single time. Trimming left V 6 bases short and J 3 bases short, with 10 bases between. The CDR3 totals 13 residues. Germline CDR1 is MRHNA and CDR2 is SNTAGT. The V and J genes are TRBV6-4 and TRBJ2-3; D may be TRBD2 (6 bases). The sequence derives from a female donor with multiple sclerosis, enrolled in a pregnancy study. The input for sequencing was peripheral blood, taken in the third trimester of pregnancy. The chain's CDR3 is CASSPGGTDTQYF. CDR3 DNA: TGTGCCAGCAGCCCCGGGGGTACAGATACGCAGTATTTT.